Described below is a single T cell receptor (beta chain) sequence and its context. Only a few counts were recorded for this clone. The antigen this receptor binds is unknown. The record has no base qualities; no much larger clone is one base away. These data originate in a study of blood T cell repertoires in COVID-19 (dated by TCRdb to 2018 to 2020). Study-level background: Samples covering the acute and convalescent phases of COVID-19 were provided by collaborators in the United States, Italy and Spain. A de-identified subject ID, COVID-19 status, age in years and sex were almost always included in the sample metadata. The prospective study material was composed of cDNA or gDNA derived from T cells, B-cell-depleted T cells, or PBMCs. Deeply sampled blood TCRbeta repertoires from subjects exposed to, actively infected with, or recovered from COVID-19 were included in the dataset. Where available, HLA class I and class II types were obtained from metadata supplied by the sample provider rather than from assay-based typing. Samples came from the ongoing ImmuneRACE study (first 160 participants) plus 1,254 subjects from 6 global collaborators. The repertoires were made available in a free public database intended to serve as a resource for research on the immune response to SARS-CoV-2.

Here is what the overall study found, with its caveats: Clinical and demographic metadata were provided uncurated, with the amount varying by source and participant.

TCRbeta CDR3 regions were amplified from genomic DNA by means of the immunoSEQ Assay, a bias-controlled multiplex PCR. The paper's data handling went like this. The number of nucleated cells in each sample was estimated from the amplification of reference gene primers within the assay. To quantify the absolute abundance of each unique TCRbeta CDR3 rearrangement, sequence reads were collapsed and filtered. For each sample, productive Simpson clonality was calculated by taking the square root of Simpson's diversity index across productive rearrangements. Sourced from immuneACCESS, this table was stored by TCRdb with only in-frame sequences that have V and J called. A share of the clones is absent; for the studies checked, an unresolved V gene accounts for under half, and the remainder has no known explanation. Clonal size and the V and J genes are those of that table, whereas D and trimming came from the DNA. In this sample the table shows roughly 90,000 clones, about 90% of which occur a single time. The ten largest clonotypes hold roughly 1.5% of the sample.

The collaborating institutions used their own protocols to collect whole blood in K2EDTA tubes. Collaborator samples were shipped for TCRbeta analysis as frozen whole blood, isolated PBMCs, or DNA extracted from either sample type. This clonotype was sampled from a human donor with active COVID-19. The donor label of this sample is uncertain. Specimen: peripheral blood.

In nucleotide form, the sequence is TGCGCCAGCAGCCCAGGGACAGCCTCCCAACTGGAAAAACTGTTTTTT. Translated, this is CASSPGTASQLEKLFF. The sequence links TRBV5-1 to TRBJ1-4, with 7 bases matching TRBD1. The germline V end is reduced by 4 bases and the J end by 8 bases; junction bases left unmatched: 14. CDR1 and CDR2, looked up from the germline V gene, are SGHRS and YFSETQ. The CDR3 covers 16 residues, taking in both the cysteine and the phenylalanine. Of the read, only the CDR3 DNA is kept; its 48 bases are in frame from base 1.